This T cell receptor (beta chain) was observed in a study of blood T cell repertoires in COVID-19. Some clones are missing from TCRdb's copy, which holds only in-frame ones; the method was immunoSEQ multiplex PCR. Among 150,000 to 200,000 clones listed, just over 85% were seen once. Germline values: CDR1 SQVTM, CDR2 ANQGSEA. V shed 1 base and J shed 2 bases, with 5 bases lying between them. The CDR3 has 12 residues. This clone was found once. This chain connects TRBV29-1 to TRBJ1-2; the D is unclear. The source material was peripheral blood. The clonotype was recovered from a man aged 55 to 70 with acute or convalescent COVID-19. For the CDR3, the DNA is TGCAGCGTTGAAGCTCTCAACTATGGCTACACCTTC. Residues: CSVEALNYGYTF. Full variable domain (outside the CDR3, taken from reference TRBV29-1 and TRBJ1-2): SAVISQKPSRDICQRGTSLTIQCQVDSQVTMMFWYRQQPGQSLTLIATANQGSEATYESGFVIDKFPISRPNLTFSTLTVSNMSPEDSSIYLCSVEALNYGYTFGSGTRLTVV.